These 29 T cell receptor beta chains were all obtained from the same sample, sequenced in a study of cytotoxic CD8 clonotypes in ibrutinib-treated CLL. Sequencing was performed with immunoSEQ multiplex PCR; in TCRdb, only in-frame clones are kept and a portion is missing. The sample holds 35,000 or so clones, around 75% seen once. The sequences come from PBMCs, collected at disease progression, from a patient treated with ibrutinib. These receptors came from a human donor with chronic lymphocytic leukemia.

This clone was seen a single time. This rearrangement joins TRBV6-5 to TRBJ1-2; a possible D gene is TRBD1 (6 bases). Germline CDR1 reads MNHEY; CDR2 reads SVGAGI. The CDR3 spans 14 residues. Trimming pared 3 bases from V and 4 bases from J, leaving 12 bases between. The CDR3 DNA sequence: TGTGCCAGCAGTTATTCGGGGGCGAGCTATGGCTACACCTTC. This codes for CASSYSGASYGYTF.

The chain carries TRBV6-6 and TRBJ2-1; no definite D call. CDR1 MNHNY and CDR2 SVGAGI come from the germline V gene (reference sequence). The CDR3 consists of 12 residues. With 3 bases removed from V and 10 bases from J, the gap between germline ends came to 10 bases. CDR3 coding DNA: TGTGCCAGCAGTTATTATTCGTTCGAGCAGTTCTTC. Its protein is CASSYYSFEQFF.

In this sample, this clone turned up a few times. This chain uses TRBV18 with TRBJ1-2; 9 bases fit TRBD1. The CDR3 consists of 16 residues. Germline CDR1 and CDR2: KGHSH and LQKENI. Trimming at V came to 3 bases and at J to 4 bases, leaving 9 bases not matched to a gene. The CDR3 DNA follows: TGTGCCAGCTCACCCGTACAGGGGGCCGGGGGCTATGGCTACACCTTC. Residues: CASSPVQGAGGYGYTF.

The gene calls are TRBV29-1 and TRBJ2-3; D possibly matches TRBD1 or TRBD2 (5 bases each). CDR1 is SQVTM, CDR2 ANQGSEA, per germline. V lost 4 bases, J lost 4 bases, and 12 bases lay in between. This CDR3 spans 13 amino acids. CDR3 in DNA: TGCAGCGTTGGTGACGGGGCATCAGATACGCAGTATTTT. This encodes CSVGDGASDTQYF.

The V gene is TRBV7-9, the J gene TRBJ2-1; a possible D gene is TRBD1 (5 bases). There are 17 residues in the CDR3. Germline values: CDR1 SEHNR, CDR2 FQNEAQ (reference sequence). V dropped 4 bases and J dropped 3 bases, with 19 bases sitting between them. For the CDR3, the DNA is TGTGCCAGCAGCTCCACACCCACAGGAAATGGCTACAATGAGCAGTTCTTC. It translates to CASSSTPTGNGYNEQFF.

The chain uses TRBV29-1 and TRBJ2-7; D is possibly TRBD2 (6 bases). The V end was cut by 1 base, the J end by 2 bases, with 12 bases between. The CDR3 is made up of 14 amino acids. Germline V gives CDR1 SQVTM, CDR2 ANQGSEA. The chain's CDR3 is CSVEVVGGTYEQYF. CDR3 sequence (DNA): TGCAGCGTTGAAGTGGTTGGGGGGACCTACGAGCAGTACTTC.

This chain links TRBV19 with TRBJ2-7; D not resolved. The CDR3 spans 12 residues. V was clipped by 8 bases and J by 3 bases, with 11 bases between them. Germline lookup yields CDR1 LNHDA and CDR2 SQIVND (reference sequence). CDR3 nucleotide sequence: TGTGCCAGTGGGCGCGGCGACTACGAGCAGTACTTC. It encodes CASGRGDYEQYF.

The V and J genes are TRBV5-4 and TRBJ1-1; TRBD1 matches 8 bases. The CDR3 has 14 residues. V shed 4 bases and J 0 bases; nucleotides not matched to a gene: 2. From germline, CDR1 is SGHNT and CDR2 YYREEE (reference sequence). This CDR3 is CASSVGQVNTEAFF. The CDR3 DNA reads TGTGCCAGCAGCGTGGGACAGGTGAACACTGAAGCTTTCTTT.

The V call is TRBV27, the J call TRBJ1-6; D call uncertain. CDR3 size: 14 residues. V was trimmed by 5 bases and J by 2 bases, leaving 7 bases between them. CDR1 is MNHEY, CDR2 SMNVEV, per germline (reference sequence). The CDR3 protein is CASSDRAYNSPLHF. CDR3 nucleotides: TGTGCCAGCAGTGACCGGGCCTATAATTCACCCCTCCACTTT.

J is TRBJ2-1 and V is TRBV6-5; perhaps D is TRBD1 or TRBD2 (5 bases each). The CDR3 loop spans 13 amino acids. V shed 2 bases and J shed 6 bases, with 8 bases lying between them. Germline CDR1 and CDR2: MNHEY and SVGAGI. In DNA form, the CDR3 reads TGTGCCAGCAGTTACGATGGGGGCAATGAGCAGTTCTTC. Its protein product is CASSYDGGNEQFF.

This rearrangement joins TRBV11-1 to TRBJ1-3; D is possibly TRBD1 (6 bases). Trimming pared 5 bases from V and 0 bases from J, leaving 14 bases between. CDR1 is SGHAT and CDR2 is FQDESV in the germline V gene (reference sequence). The CDR3 contains 16 residues. The CDR3 region is CASSVEDRSSGNTIYF. The CDR3 region has the DNA TGTGCCAGCAGCGTCGAGGACAGATCCTCTGGAAACACCATATATTTT.

The chain links TRBV25-1 to TRBJ2-3, with 11 bases that match TRBD1. The CDR3 consists of 15 residues. The germline CDR1 and CDR2 sequences are MGHDK and SYGVNS. With 4 bases clipped from V and 8 bases from J, the junction kept 8 bases outside the gene matches. The CDR3 DNA sequence: TGTGCCAGCAGTGGGGACAGGGGGAGCTGGGGTACGCAGTATTTT. Protein: CASSGDRGSWGTQYF.

This clone has just a few counts. The J gene is TRBJ1-3, the V gene TRBV27; TRBD1 is a possible D gene (5 bases). V was pared by 4 bases and J by 0 bases, with 19 bases between. Germline CDR1 MNHEY, CDR2 SMNVEV (reference sequence). The CDR3 contains 18 residues. CDR3 bases: TGTGCCAGCAGTTCCTCCGGGCGGGGACTCTTCTCTGGAAACACCATATATTTT. Its protein product is CASSSSGRGLFSGNTIYF.

This clone showed up just a few times. The CDR3 reads CASSMIFGTRGTEAFF. CDR3 nucleotide sequence: TGTGCCAGTAGTATGATCTTCGGGACCAGGGGCACTGAAGCTTTCTTT. The genes are TRBV19 and TRBJ1-1; maybe TRBD1 (6 bases). Trimming removed 3 bases from V and 4 bases from J, with 18 bases in between. The CDR3 is 16 residues long. Germline V CDR1 and CDR2: LNHDA, SQIVND (reference sequence).

The chain combines TRBV6-5 with TRBJ1-2; the D is unclear. Germline V gene sequence: CDR1 MNHEY, CDR2 SVGAGI. Trimming stripped 7 bases from V and 4 bases from J, with 16 bases between. The length of the CDR3 is 14 residues. This CDR3 reads CASTPRPGSYGYTF. In DNA, the CDR3 is TGTGCCAGCACCCCCCGGCCAGGTAGCTATGGCTACACCTTC.

The V call is TRBV19, the J call TRBJ2-2; 12 nucleotides match TRBD2. V lost 3 bases and J lost 5; bases outside the gene matches: 7. Germline V CDR1 and CDR2: LNHDA, SQIVND (reference sequence). The CDR3 has 17 residues. CDR3 region: CASSIQTSGGVTGELFF. CDR3 bases: TGTGCCAGTAGTATTCAGACTAGCGGGGGTGTTACCGGGGAGCTGTTTTTT.

The rearrangement links TRBV6-5 to TRBJ1-1; TRBD1 is a possible D gene (6 bases). V shed 3 bases and J shed 4 bases, with 12 bases lying between them. The CDR3 extends over 14 amino acids. CDR1 MNHEY and CDR2 SVGAGI come from the germline V gene. DNA for the CDR3: TGTGCCAGCAGTTATAGGGGCAGGGGCACTGAAGCTTTCTTT. Translated: CASSYRGRGTEAFF.

This sequence joins TRBV5-1 and TRBJ2-7, with D possibly matching TRBD1 (5 bases). This CDR3 comprises 14 residues. Germline CDR1 is SGHRS and CDR2 is YFSETQ. V was cut by 5 bases and J by 2 bases, with 14 bases left in between. In nucleotides, the CDR3 is TGCGCCAGCAGGTTTTTAGGGGCAGCCTACGAGCAGTACTTC. Encoded protein: CASRFLGAAYEQYF.

This chain uses TRBV6-5 with TRBJ1-4; no clear D. Germline V gene data show CDR1 as MNHEY and CDR2 as SVGAGI. The CDR3 is 14 amino acids. The ends were cut back, 2 bases at V and 3 bases at J, with 7 bases in the middle. The DNA of the CDR3 is TGTGCCAGCAGTTACGGCCAGCCTAATGAAAAACTGTTTTTT. It codes for CASSYGQPNEKLFF.

The chain combines TRBV29-1 with TRBJ1-2, with D possibly being TRBD1 (6 bases). The CDR3 has 12 amino acids. CDR1 and CDR2 from the germline V gene are SQVTM and ANQGSEA. Trimming removed 3 bases at V and 3 bases at J, with 8 bases between. Here the CDR3 reads CSVDGGHYGYTF. DNA of the CDR3: TGCAGCGTTGACGGGGGGCACTATGGCTACACCTTC.

The rearrangement links TRBV5-1 to TRBJ1-1; D not certain. This CDR3 has 13 amino acids. V lost 1 base to trimming and J lost 1 base, with 5 bases between them. The germline V gene has CDR1 SGHRS and CDR2 YFSETQ. Here the CDR3 reads CASSLQANTEAFF. The CDR3, as DNA: TGCGCCAGCAGCTTGCAGGCGAACACTGAAGCTTTCTTT.

The rearrangement joins TRBV19 to TRBJ2-5, with D maybe TRBD1 (5 bases). The CDR3 consists of 13 residues. Germline V gives CDR1 LNHDA, CDR2 SQIVND (reference sequence). V gave up 2 bases and J gave up 7 bases, with 11 bases separating them. The CDR3 loop is CASSITARGTQYF. CDR3 DNA: TGTGCCAGTAGTATAACCGCAAGGGGGACCCAGTACTTC.

V gene TRBV29-1 combines with J gene TRBJ2-2; 11 nucleotides line up with TRBD2. In germline, CDR1 is SQVTM, CDR2 ANQGSEA. Germline trimming cut 3 bases from V and 7 bases from J; bases unmatched to any gene: 7. The CDR3 runs 15 residues. The CDR3 is CSVEFSGGAGGELFF. CDR3 bases: TGCAGCGTTGAGTTTAGCGGGGGGGCCGGCGGGGAGCTGTTTTTT.

V usage is TRBV5-1 and J usage is TRBJ2-2; D call uncertain. Trimming cost V 3 bases and J 3 bases, with 9 bases left between them. Germline CDR1 reads SGHRS; CDR2 reads YFSETQ. This CDR3 has 14 amino acids. The CDR3 nucleotides are TGCGCCAGCAGCTCACAAGGGTACACCGGGGAGCTGTTTTTT. Amino acids: CASSSQGYTGELFF.

This clone was detected only a few times. This chain links TRBV5-6 with TRBJ2-3; 12 nucleotides agree with TRBD2. The CDR3 runs to 16 residues. The germline CDR1 and CDR2 sequences are SGHDT and YYEEEE. Losses at the gene ends were 0 bases for V and 5 bases for J; bases not matched to a gene: 4. This CDR3 reads CASSLGLAGALDTQYF. Written as DNA, the CDR3 is TGTGCCAGCAGCTTGGGACTAGCGGGGGCTCTAGATACGCAGTATTTT.

This chain connects TRBV15 to TRBJ2-3; D not resolved. This CDR3 has 14 residues. Trimming shortened V by 0 bases and J by 3 bases, and 7 bases separated the two germline ends. Germline assignment: CDR1 LNHNV and CDR2 YYDKDF (reference sequence). Here the CDR3 DNA reads TGTGCCACCAGCAGAGATATAATTACAGATACGCAGTATTTT. It translates to CATSRDIITDTQYF.

The chain recombines TRBV18 with TRBJ2-5, with no clear D. The V end lost 2 bases, the J end lost 3 bases, and 22 bases lay between the germline ends. CDR1 KGHSH and CDR2 LQKENI come from the germline V gene. CDR3 length: 18 amino acids. CDR3 DNA sequence: TGTGCCAGCTCACCAATCGGTACTGGGCCCCAAAGAGAAGAGACCCAGTACTTC. The encoded protein is CASSPIGTGPQREETQYF.

This clone has at least ten counts. The V and J genes are TRBV5-1 and TRBJ2-2; 7 nucleotides agree with TRBD1. CDR1 and CDR2 (germline): SGHRS, YFSETQ. After removal of 2 bases from V and 0 bases from J, the junction contained 1 base not matched to a gene. The CDR3 is 15 amino acids. The CDR3: CASSFGTANTGELFF. DNA for the CDR3: TGCGCCAGCAGCTTCGGGACAGCGAACACCGGGGAGCTGTTTTTT.

In its sample, this clone was seen a few times. The genes are TRBV29-1 and TRBJ1-2; tentatively, D is TRBD1 (6 bases). Deletions cut 6 bases from V and 8 bases from J, with 19 bases between. From germline, CDR1 is SQVTM and CDR2 ANQGSEA. The CDR3 loop spans 13 amino acids. For the CDR3, the DNA is TGCAGCGTCCCCAAGGGGGGGCCGGGGGGCTACACCTTC. Translation: CSVPKGGPGGYTF.